The next 4 T cell receptor beta chains were all read from a single sample in a study of Graves' ophthalmopathy and Graves' hyperthyroidism. The study amplified TCR beta CDR3 regions using RNA transcripts. Second-round multiplex PCR came after a first-round RT-PCR that employed HTBI primers. TCRdb analysed the multiplex PCR reads with MiXCR anew, one entry per CDR3 protein. The data show roughly 350,000 distinct CDR3 sequences, approximately 18% seen once. Sequences were obtained from peripheral blood. The receptors here all came from an adult woman with stable Graves' hyperthyroidism.

The table lists this clonotype with many counts. The rearrangement uses TRBV12-3 or TRBV12-4 and TRBJ2-5; maybe TRBD2 (6 bases). V dropped 5 bases and J dropped 7 bases, with 20 bases sitting between them. The CDR3 runs 15 residues. The chain's CDR3 is CASSPPGRVGGTQYF. In nucleotides, the CDR3 is TGTGCCAGCAGTCCCCCGGGACGGGTGGGAGGGACCCAGTACTTC.

CDR3 sequence (DNA): TGCGCCAGCAGCTCGGGACAGGGGGATTACAATGAGCAGTTCTTC. Translating it yields CASSSGQGDYNEQFF. The chain has TRBV5-1 and TRBJ2-1, with 11 positions matching TRBD1. The V gene end was trimmed by 3 bases and the J gene end by 4 bases; junction bases not matched to a gene: 3. The CDR3 has 15 amino acids. CDR1 is SGHRS and CDR2 is YFSETQ in the germline V gene. The full variable domain, with the rest looked up from reference TRBV5-1 and TRBJ2-1, is KAGVTQTPRYLIKTRGQQVTLSCSPISGHRSVSWYQQTPGQGLQFLFEYFSETQRNKGNFPGRFSGRQFSNSRSEMNVSTLELGDSALYLCASSSGQGDYNEQFFGPGTRLTVL.

This clonotype was recorded at least ten times. The chain employs TRBV6-2 or TRBV6-3 and TRBJ1-1; 11 positions match TRBD1. The CDR3 length is 13 residues. V was clipped by 8 bases and J by 4 bases; unmatched bases: 3. Per germline, CDR1 MNHEY and CDR2 SVGEGT. CDR3 amino acids: CASGQGAATEAFF. Here the CDR3 DNA reads TGTGCCAGCGGACAGGGGGCGGCCACTGAAGCTTTCTTT.

This clonotype appeared many times. The chain combines TRBV15 with TRBJ2-5; D perhaps matches TRBD1 (5 bases). Trimming cost V 0 bases and J 4 bases, with 9 bases left between them. Germline loops: CDR1 LNHNV, CDR2 YYDKDF (reference sequence). CDR3 length equals 14 residues. CDR3 DNA sequence: TGTGCCACCAGCAGAGACAGGGTAGCAGAGACCCAGTACTTC. This gives the protein CATSRDRVAETQYF.